This TCR beta chain was identified in a study of blood T cell repertoires in COVID-19. About the study: The study drew acute and convalescent COVID-19 samples from the United States, Italy and Spain. T cells, B-cell-depleted T cells, or PBMCs supplied cDNA or gDNA.

Participants, roughly 18 to 90 years old, spanned some 23 US areas. TCRdb's table, derived via immunoSEQ multiplex PCR, lists solely in-frame clones and lacks some. The data show approximately 200,000 clones, about 84% seen once. This CDR3 is built from 14 residues. Trimming pared 11 bases from V and 1 base from J, leaving 14 bases between. Per the germline V gene, CDR1 is SSHAT and CDR2 is FNYEAQ (reference sequence). There are a few counts of this clone. The V gene is TRBV7-7, the J gene TRBJ2-2; D may be TRBD1 (5 bases). The sequencing input was PBMCs or T cells enriched from blood (not recorded which). This receptor was obtained from a woman aged 40-49 years with acute COVID-19. The DNA for the CDR3 is TGTGCCGTTGGACACGCGCTGAACACCGGGGAGCTGTTTTTT. Its protein product is CAVGHALNTGELFF.